Presented here are 26 T cell receptor beta chains from one specimen sequenced in a study of blood T cell repertoires in COVID-19. Profiling relied on immunoSEQ multiplex PCR, and the TCRdb table lists in-frame clones only, not all of them. The data show around 60,000 clones, roughly 90% seen once. Sequencing used peripheral blood. All receptors come from a man aged 45-65 years with active COVID-19.

This chain connects TRBV27 to TRBJ2-2; D remains unclear. Germline V lookup: CDR1 MNHEY, CDR2 SMNVEV (reference sequence). Trimming took 3 bases from V and 2 from J, leaving 7 bases between them. The CDR3 is made up of 14 amino acids. In nucleotides, the CDR3 is TGTGCCAGCAGTTTTCTTATCAACACCGGGGAGCTGTTTTTT. Encoded protein: CASSFLINTGELFF.

This clone was seen more than once but under ten times. This chain connects TRBV7-2 to TRBJ2-7, with a possible D match to TRBD2 (6 bases). Trimming took off 3 bases at V and 6 bases at J, with 15 bases between the two ends. From germline, CDR1 is SGHTA and CDR2 FQGNSA. This CDR3 contains 14 residues. CDR3 nucleotide sequence: TGTGCCAGCAGCTTGGGGACTGCCTACTCCGAGCAGTACTTC. It yields the protein CASSLGTAYSEQYF.

The chain links TRBV7-9 to TRBJ1-6, with 8 nucleotides matching TRBD1. V lost 4 bases and J lost 6; bases outside the gene matches: 2. The CDR3 is 14 amino acids. The germline V gene encodes CDR1 SEHNR and CDR2 FQNEAQ (reference sequence). The CDR3 spells CASSSTGVNSPLHF. The DNA for the CDR3 is TGTGCCAGCAGCTCGACAGGGGTTAATTCACCCCTCCACTTT.

The V gene is TRBV6-5, the J gene TRBJ1-2; TRBD1 matches at 7 bases. V lost 6 bases, J lost 7 bases, and 8 bases stayed unmatched. The CDR3 sequence is 13 residues long. The germline CDR1 and CDR2 sequences are MNHEY and SVGAGI. The CDR3 is CASRSQGGVGYTF. As DNA, the CDR3 is TGTGCCAGCAGATCCCAGGGGGGAGTTGGCTACACCTTC.

The rearrangement joins TRBV14 to TRBJ2-2; D unresolved. The V end was cut by 0 bases, the J end by 6 bases, with 11 bases between. This CDR3 has 15 amino acids. CDR1 is SGHDN, CDR2 FVKESK, per germline. The CDR3, as DNA: TGTGCCAGCAGCCAAGATCCCGGTTTCTCCGGGGAGCTGTTTTTT. This codes for CASSQDPGFSGELFF.

The V gene is TRBV7-9, the J gene TRBJ1-4; D is undetermined. The CDR3 has 13 amino acids. Trimming cost V 0 bases and J 7 bases, with 6 bases left between them. CDR1 and CDR2 from the germline V gene are SEHNR and FQNEAQ (reference sequence). This chain's CDR3 is CASSLASVEKLFF. The CDR3 coding sequence is TGTGCCAGCAGCTTAGCGAGTGTTGAAAAACTGTTTTTT.

V gene TRBV6-2 or TRBV6-3 combines with J gene TRBJ1-5, with D perhaps matching TRBD1 (5 bases). The germline V and J ends were trimmed by 1 base and 7 bases, with 11 bases remaining between them. The CDR3 extends over 14 amino acids. In germline, CDR1 is MNHEY, CDR2 SVGEGT. CDR3 in amino acids: CASSYFQGLQPQHF. CDR3 DNA: TGTGCCAGCAGTTACTTTCAGGGCCTACAGCCCCAGCATTTT.

This clone was seen once. The chain is built from TRBV2 and TRBJ1-5; D possibly corresponds to TRBD1 (6 bases). Germline CDR1 is SNHLY and CDR2 is FYNNEI. CDR3 length: 15 residues. Trimming pared 5 bases from V and 5 bases from J, leaving 16 bases between. The CDR3 DNA sequence: TGTGCCAGCAGTAGGGAGGGAGGGGGGTATCAGCCCCAGCATTTT. This translates into CASSREGGGYQPQHF.

This chain uses TRBV7-8 with TRBJ2-7, with 9 positions matching TRBD1. J was trimmed by 2 bases and V by 3 bases; bases with no gene match: 2. The V gene's germline CDR1 is SGHVS and CDR2 FQNEAQ. There are 14 residues in the CDR3. CDR3 loop: CASSLTGGAYEQYF. CDR3 DNA sequence: TGTGCCAGCAGCTTGACAGGGGGTGCCTACGAGCAGTACTTC.

The chain employs TRBV5-8 and TRBJ2-3, with D tentatively TRBD2 (7 bases). Trimming stripped 2 bases from V and 0 bases from J, with 13 bases between. Per germline, CDR1 SGHTS and CDR2 YDEGEE. The length of the CDR3 is 16 residues. CDR3 sequence: CASSFLGGGSTDTQYF. The CDR3 DNA reads TGTGCCAGCAGCTTTTTGGGCGGGGGCAGCACAGATACGCAGTATTTT.

As DNA, the CDR3 is TGTGCCAGCAGCGTTATGGGGGGGAATTATGGCTACACCTTC. Amino acids: CASSVMGGNYGYTF. V and J are TRBV2 and TRBJ1-2; TRBD1 might be the D (5 bases). CDR3 size: 14 residues. V shed 6 bases and J shed 5 bases, with 16 bases lying between them. Looked up from germline, CDR1 is SNHLY and CDR2 is FYNNEI. The variable domain in full, with the rest retrieved from reference TRBV2 and TRBJ1-2, is EPEVTQTPSHQVTQMGQEVILRCVPISNHLYFYWYRQILGQKVEFLVSFYNNEISEKSEIFDDQFSVERPDGSNFTLKIRSTKLEDSAMYFCASSVMGGNYGYTFGSGTRLTVV.

This sequence joins TRBV19 and TRBJ2-2; 7 bases map to TRBD2. The V segment lost 4 bases and the J segment 6 bases; nucleotides outside the gene matches: 2. Germline V gives CDR1 LNHDA, CDR2 SQIVND (reference sequence). CDR3 size: 13 residues. CDR3 sequence reads: CASSSSGPGELFF. As DNA, the CDR3 is TGTGCCAGTAGTAGTAGCGGGCCCGGGGAGCTGTTTTTT.

The chain links TRBV7-2 to TRBJ2-3; D is uncertain. The V and J ends lost 3 bases and 6 bases respectively, with 10 bases between them. CDR3 length: 13 residues. Per germline, CDR1 SGHTA and CDR2 FQGNSA. CDR3 sequence reads: CASSFRQLDTQYF. CDR3 nucleotide sequence: TGTGCCAGCAGCTTCCGTCAGTTGGATACGCAGTATTTT.

This clone was recorded once. V is TRBV10-2 and J is TRBJ1-4; 7 bases are a match to TRBD1. CDR3 size: 13 residues. V shed 9 bases and J 4 bases; nucleotides not matched to a gene: 5. Germline CDR1 WSHSY, CDR2 SAAADI. The CDR3 loop is CASSGTVNEKLFF. The CDR3 DNA sequence: TGCGCCAGTTCAGGGACAGTTAATGAAAAACTGTTTTTT.

V is TRBV5-4 and J is TRBJ2-7; 10 nucleotides match TRBD2. The CDR3 covers 17 residues. The V and J ends lost 0 bases and 0 bases, in that order; junction bases with no gene match: 6. Germline V gene sequence: CDR1 SGHNT, CDR2 YYREEE (reference sequence). The CDR3 is CASSLGLAGSSSYEQYF. The CDR3 nucleotides read TGTGCCAGCAGCTTGGGACTAGCGGGCTCTAGCTCCTACGAGCAGTACTTC.

The chain employs TRBV7-2 and TRBJ1-1; perhaps TRBD1 as D (6 bases). The CDR3 is made up of 15 amino acids. The germline CDR1 and CDR2 sequences are SGHTA and FQGNSA. Deletions cut 2 bases from V and 2 bases from J, with 12 bases between. The CDR3 is CASSLRGRGNTEAFF. In DNA form, the CDR3 reads TGTGCCAGCAGCTTAAGGGGGAGGGGAAACACTGAAGCTTTCTTT. Based on the CDR3 plus reference TRBV7-2 and TRBJ1-1, the full variable domain is GAGVSQSPSNKVTEKGKDVELRCDPISGHTALYWYRQSLGQGLEFLIYFQGNSAPDKSGLPSDRFSAERTGGSVSTLTIQRTQQEDSAVYLCASSLRGRGNTEAFFGQGTRLTVV.

The chain has TRBV4-2 and TRBJ1-3; 7 nucleotides agree with TRBD1. Per the germline V gene, CDR1 is LGHNA and CDR2 is YNFKEQ. The CDR3 is 16 residues long. The ends lost 1 base at V and 5 bases at J; junction bases unmatched: 8. The CDR3 DNA follows: TGTGCCAGCAGCCAAGTGGGGGGACAGCCTAGAAACACCATATATTTT. This encodes CASSQVGGQPRNTIYF.

This chain joins TRBV19 and TRBJ1-1; possible D gene TRBD1, 5 bases. In germline, CDR1 is LNHDA, CDR2 SQIVND (reference sequence). V was pared by 6 bases and J by 0 bases, with 11 bases between. The CDR3 has 14 amino acids. The CDR3 DNA follows: TGTGCCAGTAGGACAGATCCCTTGAACACTGAAGCTTTCTTT. Protein sequence: CASRTDPLNTEAFF.

The genes are TRBV6-7 and TRBJ2-2; no definite D call. TRBV6-7 is classed as an ORF, of uncertain function. The CDR3 extends over 16 amino acids. Trimming shortened V by 0 bases and J by 1 base, and 9 bases separated the two germline ends. CDR3 amino acids: CASSYSCSRNTGELFF. The CDR3 coding sequence is TGTGCCAGCAGTTACTCGTGCAGTCGGAACACCGGGGAGCTGTTTTTT.

This chain connects TRBV5-1 to TRBJ2-7; tentative D call: TRBD1 (5 bases). V lost 2 bases, J lost 0 bases, and 12 bases lay in between. CDR3 length: 15 amino acids. CDR1 SGHRS and CDR2 YFSETQ come from the germline V gene. The CDR3 protein is CASSFGATVSYEQYF. The CDR3 nucleotides read TGCGCCAGCAGCTTTGGGGCTACAGTCTCCTACGAGCAGTACTTC.

The V and J genes are TRBV9 and TRBJ2-3; perhaps TRBD2 as D (7 bases). Germline values: CDR1 SGDLS, CDR2 YYNGEE. The V end lost 1 base, the J end lost 5 bases, and 17 bases lay between the germline ends. The CDR3 covers 16 residues. CDR3 nucleotides: TGTGCCAGCAGCGTATTTGAGGGGGGGCCAAAAGATACGCAGTATTTT. Encoded protein: CASSVFEGGPKDTQYF.

V usage is TRBV5-4 and J usage is TRBJ1-5; possibly TRBD1 for D (5 bases). CDR1 and CDR2 from the germline V gene are SGHNT and YYREEE (reference sequence). V was trimmed by 2 bases and J by 5 bases, leaving 11 bases between them. This CDR3 has 14 residues. The CDR3 is CASSFGPGDQPQHF. The CDR3 DNA sequence: TGTGCCAGCAGCTTCGGACCGGGGGATCAGCCCCAGCATTTT.

The chain uses TRBV6-2 or TRBV6-3 and TRBJ2-5, with 13 positions matching TRBD2. The CDR3 extends over 16 amino acids. Germline CDR1 reads MNHEY; CDR2 reads SVGEGT. Trimming removed 5 bases from V and 5 bases from J; junction bases left unmatched: 8. The CDR3 here is CASSQGLAGSLETQYF. CDR3 bases: TGTGCCAGCAGTCAGGGACTAGCGGGGTCCCTCGAGACCCAGTACTTC.

V and J are TRBV5-4 and TRBJ1-1; D is possibly TRBD1 (5 bases). Trimming removed 2 bases from V and 0 bases from J, with 11 bases in between. The CDR3 covers 15 residues. Germline V CDR1 and CDR2: SGHNT, YYREEE (reference sequence). CDR3 sequence reads: CASSFPPGVNTEAFF. The CDR3 bases are TGTGCCAGCAGCTTCCCCCCGGGGGTGAACACTGAAGCTTTCTTT.

This chain joins TRBV6-6 and TRBJ2-6; 7 nucleotides match TRBD1. Germline V CDR1 and CDR2: MNHNY, SVGAGI (reference sequence). CDR3 size: 16 residues. With 4 bases clipped from V and 2 bases from J, the junction kept 5 bases outside the gene matches. The CDR3 loop reads CASSSGQGAGANVLTF. The CDR3 DNA reads as TGTGCCAGCAGTTCCGGGCAGGGGGCTGGGGCCAACGTCCTGACTTTC.

The V and J genes are TRBV11-2 and TRBJ1-2; TRBD1 aligns across 8 bases. V trimming: 5 bases; J trimming: 4 bases; junction bases outside the gene matches: 6. The CDR3 length is 14 residues. In germline, CDR1 is SGHAT, CDR2 FQNNGV. In nucleotides, the CDR3 is TGTGCCAGCAGCCCCTCAGGGGGCGCCTATGGCTACACCTTC. Protein sequence: CASSPSGGAYGYTF.